Presented here are 27 T cell receptor beta chains from one specimen sequenced in a study of T-cell memory formation after mild COVID-19. TCRdb fed the 5' RACE reads into MiXCR, producing one record per CDR3 protein. Among roughly 86,000 distinct CDR3 sequences, about an eighth were seen once, and the ten largest hold about 25%. Sequencing input: PBMCs or a T cell subset sorted from them (not recorded which). These receptors were obtained from an adult woman who had mild COVID-19 (a few samples of this study predate the infection). Cell type and time point are not known.

The sample holds a few counts of this clonotype. The chain uses TRBV9 and TRBJ2-7; weak D call: TRBD2 (6 bases). Deletions cut 0 bases from V and 2 bases from J, with 12 bases between. CDR3 length: 15 residues. CDR1 is SGDLS, CDR2 YYNGEE, per germline. In nucleotides, the CDR3 is TGTGCCAGCAGCGTAGGACCTAGCGAGACCTACGAGCAGTACTTC. Protein sequence: CASSVGPSETYEQYF. Complete variable domain (other parts from reference TRBV9 and TRBJ2-7): DSGVTQTPKHLITATGQRVTLRCSPRSGDLSVYWYQQSLDQGLQFLIQYYNGEERAKGNILERFSAQQFPDLHSELNLSSLELGDSALYFCASSVGPSETYEQYFGPGTRLTVT.

The chain joins TRBV12-3 or TRBV12-4 to TRBJ2-1, with a possible D match to TRBD2 (5 bases). The length of the CDR3 is 15 residues. Between the trimmed V and J ends, which lost 6 bases and 5 bases, there was a span of 17 bases. The CDR3 DNA sequence: TGTGCCAGCAGCCACTCAACTAGTTTCGACAATGAGCAGTTCTTC. It specifies CASSHSTSFDNEQFF.

This clonotype was counted a single time. The V call is TRBV20-1, the J call TRBJ1-1; a possible D gene is TRBD1 (5 bases). CDR1 is DFQATT, CDR2 SNEGSKA, per germline (reference sequence). Trimming took 8 bases from V and 1 from J, leaving 14 bases between them. The CDR3 runs to 13 residues. The DNA of the CDR3 is TGCAGTAGCAGGGAGGACCCGAACACTGAAGCTTTCTTT. This codes for CSSREDPNTEAFF.

V usage is TRBV15 and J usage is TRBJ2-7; 8 bases agree with TRBD2. Germline assignment: CDR1 LNHNV and CDR2 YYDKDF (reference sequence). The CDR3 runs 15 residues. The J segment lost 2 bases and the V segment lost 1 base, leaving 4 bases of the junction unmatched. The CDR3 region is CATSRAAGAAYEQYF. CDR3 nucleotides: TGTGCCACCAGCAGAGCAGCGGGGGCCGCCTACGAGCAGTACTTC.

The CDR3 nucleotides are TGTGCCAGCAGTTTCCTTGTAATGGCGTTGACTCGGGACAATGAGCAGTTCTTC. Protein product: CASSFLVMALTRDNEQFF. The chain couples TRBV28 to TRBJ2-1; D is undetermined. The V end lost 3 bases, the J end lost 5 bases, and 23 bases lay between the germline ends. The CDR3 extends over 18 amino acids. In germline, CDR1 is MDHEN, CDR2 SYDVKM. Full variable domain (outside the CDR3, taken from reference TRBV28 and TRBJ2-1): DVKVTQSSRYLVKRTGEKVFLECVQDMDHENMFWYRQDPGLGLRLIYFSYDVKMKEKGDIPEGYSVSREKKERFSLILESASTNQTSMYLCASSFLVMALTRDNEQFFGPGTRLTVL.

CDR3 DNA sequence: TGTGCCAGCAGCTTAGTGGCTAGCGCCCCCACCGGGGAGCTGTTTTTT. It encodes CASSLVASAPTGELFF. The J gene is TRBJ2-2, the V gene TRBV7-9; possibly TRBD2 for D (6 bases). The germline V and J ends were trimmed by 1 base and 4 bases, with 13 bases remaining between them. The CDR3 runs 16 residues. From germline, CDR1 is SEHNR and CDR2 FQNEAQ (reference sequence).

V and J are TRBV7-9 and TRBJ2-1, with D possibly being TRBD1 (5 bases). This CDR3 spans 11 amino acids. The germline V and J ends were trimmed by 6 bases and 10 bases, with 10 bases remaining between them. Germline lookup yields CDR1 SEHNR and CDR2 FQNEAQ (reference sequence). As DNA, the CDR3 is TGTGCCAGCAGTTCAGGGCCGGAGCAGTTCTTC. It specifies CASSSGPEQFF.

For the CDR3, the DNA is TGTGCCAGCAGTTACGGTCTAGTCCGTGGCAGGGGAGTCAATGAGCAGTTCTTC. It is translated as CASSYGLVRGRGVNEQFF. J is TRBJ2-1 and V is TRBV6-5; possibly TRBD1 for D (6 bases). The CDR3 loop spans 18 amino acids. V was cut by 2 bases and J by 6 bases, with 23 bases left in between. Germline CDR1 is MNHEY and CDR2 is SVGAGI.

This clonotype has just a few counts. The chain combines TRBV2 with TRBJ2-3; 8 bases align to TRBD2. Losses at the gene ends were 1 base for V and 4 bases for J; bases not matched to a gene: 7. CDR1 is SNHLY and CDR2 is FYNNEI in the germline V gene. The CDR3 contains 16 residues. CDR3 region: CASSEGGLGNPDTQYF. CDR3 coding DNA: TGTGCCAGCAGTGAAGGGGGACTAGGGAATCCAGATACGCAGTATTTT. The variable domain in full, with the rest retrieved from reference TRBV2 and TRBJ2-3, is EPEVTQTPSHQVTQMGQEVILRCVPISNHLYFYWYRQILGQKVEFLVSFYNNEISEKSEIFDDQFSVERPDGSNFTLKIRSTKLEDSAMYFCASSEGGLGNPDTQYFGPGTRLTVL.

The chain recombines TRBV12-3 or TRBV12-4 with TRBJ2-7; 8 bases agree with TRBD2. Germline trimming cut 9 bases from V and 6 bases from J; bases unmatched to any gene: 10. The CDR3 length is 13 residues. CDR3 region: CASSPGGAGEQYF. The CDR3 bases are TGTGCCAGTTCACCGGGGGGGGCCGGCGAGCAGTACTTC.

The genes are TRBV29-1 and TRBJ1-2, with 12 nucleotides matching TRBD1. The germline gives CDR1 SQVTM, CDR2 ANQGSEA. After removal of 6 bases from V and 8 bases from J, the junction contained 4 bases not matched to a gene. The CDR3 length is 12 residues. The CDR3 DNA is TGCAGCGTCACCGGGACAGGGGGCGGCTACACCTTC. Translated, it gives CSVTGTGGGYTF.

V and J are TRBV24-1 and TRBJ1-1; D is uncertain. The CDR3 covers 13 residues. The germline V gene has CDR1 KGHDR and CDR2 SFDVKD. V lost 3 bases and J lost 5, with 9 bases in between. The CDR3 bases are TGTGCCACCAGTGATCCTCTAGGGACTGAAGCTTTCTTT. It encodes CATSDPLGTEAFF.

The chain is built from TRBV6-5 and TRBJ2-2; TRBD2 is a possible D gene (6 bases). Germline values: CDR1 MNHEY, CDR2 SVGAGI. Trimming took 6 bases from V and 7 from J, leaving 15 bases between them. CDR3 length: 14 residues. Here the CDR3 DNA reads TGTGCCAGCAGCGAGCTCCGGGGAGGCGGGGAGCTGTTTTTT. The encoded protein is CASSELRGGGELFF.

The chain uses TRBV4-3 and TRBJ2-1; D may be TRBD1 (6 bases). CDR1 is LGHNA, CDR2 YSLEER, per germline. The CDR3 is made up of 15 amino acids. V was cut by 0 bases and J by 6 bases, with 12 bases left in between. The CDR3 region has the DNA TGCGCCAGCAGCCAAGATACCCAGGGGTTCAATGAGCAGTTCTTC. Its protein product is CASSQDTQGFNEQFF.

This clonotype was seen a few times. The chain uses TRBV2 and TRBJ2-7; 7 bases are a match to TRBD1. This CDR3 spans 15 amino acids. Germline-derived CDR1 and CDR2 are SNHLY and FYNNEI. After removal of 3 bases from V and 3 bases from J, the junction contained 8 bases not matched to a gene. The CDR3 nucleotides are TGTGCCAGCAGTGACGACAACAGGGGCCTCTACGAGCAGTACTTC. It translates to CASSDDNRGLYEQYF.

This clonotype came up a few times. CDR3 amino acids: CATQGGRRSSYNEQFF. In DNA form, the CDR3 reads TGTGCCACCCAGGGTGGCCGTAGGAGCTCCTACAATGAGCAGTTCTTC. The chain is built from TRBV24-1 and TRBJ2-1, with TRBD1 as a possible D gene (5 bases). Germline V gives CDR1 KGHDR, CDR2 SFDVKD. V lost 9 bases to trimming and J lost 0 bases, with 17 bases between them. The CDR3 contains 16 residues.

In its sample, this clonotype was seen a few times. The chain combines TRBV6-6 with TRBJ1-2; no definite D call. Germline-derived CDR1 and CDR2 are MNHNY and SVGAGI (reference sequence). The CDR3 is made up of 14 amino acids. Trimming left V 6 bases short and J 2 bases short, with 13 bases between. The CDR3 DNA follows: TGTGCCAGCAGCACCACGGTAGCCAACTATGGCTACACCTTC. This gives the protein CASSTTVANYGYTF.

This clonotype was seen more than once but under ten times. The chain recombines TRBV5-1 with TRBJ1-2; 7 bases line up with TRBD1. The J segment lost 4 bases and the V segment lost 4 bases, leaving 7 bases of the junction unmatched. The length of the CDR3 is 14 residues. Germline loops: CDR1 SGHRS, CDR2 YFSETQ. In DNA, the CDR3 is TGCGCCAGCAGCCCTCCGACAGGGCCCTATGGCTACACCTTC. This encodes CASSPPTGPYGYTF.

This clonotype appeared many times. V usage is TRBV29-1 and J usage is TRBJ2-1; unclear D gene. The CDR3 totals 11 residues. The germline gives CDR1 SQVTM, CDR2 ANQGSEA. V dropped 1 base and J dropped 9 bases, with 7 bases sitting between them. The CDR3 region has the DNA TGCAGCGTTGAAGGTGCCGCTGAGCAGTTCTTC. This gives the protein CSVEGAAEQFF.

V is TRBV20-1 and J is TRBJ2-2; TRBD1 aligns across 7 bases. V was pared by 1 base and J by 0 bases, with 11 bases of the junction left unmatched. CDR3 length: 18 residues. CDR1 DFQATT and CDR2 SNEGSKA come from the germline V gene (reference sequence). The CDR3 nucleotides read TGCAGTGCTAGAGGCCGCGACCTTGGGACAGCGAACACCGGGGAGCTGTTTTTT. Its translation: CSARGRDLGTANTGELFF.

This clonotype appeared many times. The rearrangement joins TRBV7-2 to TRBJ1-3; D may be TRBD1 (6 bases). The germline V gene has CDR1 SGHTA and CDR2 FQGNSA. The CDR3 totals 15 residues. Trimming removed 1 base at V and 2 bases at J, with 9 bases between. The CDR3 nucleotides are TGTGCCAGCAGCTTAGACGGGACAACTGGAAACACCATATATTTT. Translation: CASSLDGTTGNTIYF.

The chain carries TRBV30 and TRBJ1-6; perhaps TRBD1 as D (5 bases). V lost 3 bases and J 10 bases, leaving 13 bases between the germline ends. Germline V gene sequence: CDR1 GTSNPN, CDR2 SVGIG (reference sequence). This CDR3 region has 13 residues. CDR3 region: CAWSGGGESPLHF. DNA of the CDR3: TGTGCCTGGAGCGGCGGGGGGGAATCACCCCTCCACTTT. Combining the CDR3 with reference TRBV30 and TRBJ1-6 gives the whole variable domain SQTIHQWPATLVQPVGSPLSLECTVEGTSNPNLYWYRQAAGRGLQLLFYSVGIGQISSEVPQNLSASRPQDRQFILSSKKLLLSDSGFYLCAWSGGGESPLHFGNGTRLTVT.

This clonotype was found a few times. This chain joins TRBV11-2 and TRBJ1-1; TRBD1 matches 8 bases. The germline gives CDR1 SGHAT, CDR2 FQNNGV. V shed 5 bases, J shed 4 bases, and the junction held 6 bases outside the gene matches. There are 14 residues in the CDR3. The CDR3 protein is CASSVTQGGTEAFF. Written as DNA, the CDR3 is TGTGCCAGCAGCGTAACACAGGGGGGCACTGAAGCTTTCTTT.

This clonotype was seen ten or more times. This chain uses TRBV12-3 or TRBV12-4 with TRBJ2-7; TRBD1 might be the D (6 bases). Trimming removed 4 bases at V and 2 bases at J, with 12 bases between. The CDR3 consists of 14 residues. The chain's CDR3 is CASSSGTRTYEQYF. Written as DNA, the CDR3 is TGTGCCAGCAGTTCCGGGACACGGACCTACGAGCAGTACTTC.

This clonotype was seen a handful of times. The chain recombines TRBV20-1 with TRBJ2-2, with D unresolved. Trimming cost V 3 bases and J 0 bases, with 5 bases left between them. Germline V gene data show CDR1 as DFQATT and CDR2 as SNEGSKA (reference sequence). This CDR3 has 13 residues. In DNA form, the CDR3 reads TGCAGTGCTAGTGATACGAACACCGGGGAGCTGTTTTTT. Its protein is CSASDTNTGELFF.

This clonotype turned up a few times. The chain joins TRBV12-3 or TRBV12-4 to TRBJ2-5; D might be TRBD2 (5 bases). The CDR3 contains 13 residues. Trimming left V 6 bases short and J 1 base short, with 9 bases between. The CDR3 sequence: CASSARGQETQYF. In DNA form, the CDR3 reads TGTGCCAGCAGCGCCCGGGGCCAAGAGACCCAGTACTTC.

This clonotype was counted between two and nine times. The rearrangement uses TRBV9 and TRBJ2-3, with D possibly TRBD2 on 6 matching bases. Germline CDR1 reads SGDLS; CDR2 reads YYNGEE. Deletions cut 3 bases from V and 4 bases from J, with 12 bases between. The length of the CDR3 is 14 residues. The CDR3 nucleotides read TGTGCCAGCAGCGGTGGGACTGGAGCAGATACGCAGTATTTT. It codes for CASSGGTGADTQYF.